These 18 T cell receptor beta chains originate from one sample sequenced in a study of cytomegalovirus exposure and HLA in healthy donors. With 60 Vbeta and 13 Jbeta primers, the PCR was carried out. Method: immunoSEQ multiplex PCR; TCRdb's copy keeps in-frame clones and lacks some. This table has 200,000 to 250,000 clones, approximately 82% appearing once. Sequencing was performed on PBMCs. The receptor set was obtained from a man aged 18 to 29 in good health and CMV-seronegative.

This clone was counted only a few times. This chain joins TRBV29-1 and TRBJ1-4, with D perhaps matching TRBD1 (5 bases). Trimming removed 7 bases at V and 3 bases at J, with 15 bases between. The germline gives CDR1 SQVTM, CDR2 ANQGSEA. The CDR3 totals 14 residues. The CDR3 nucleotides are TGCAGCGCCTTGGTGGGGGGGGCTAATGAAAAACTGTTTTTT. Translation: CSALVGGANEKLFF. Full variable domain (rest looked up from reference TRBV29-1 and TRBJ1-4): SAVISQKPSRDICQRGTSLTIQCQVDSQVTMMFWYRQQPGQSLTLIATANQGSEATYESGFVIDKFPISRPNLTFSTLTVSNMSPEDSSIYLCSALVGGANEKLFFGSGTQLSVL.

The V gene is TRBV7-8, the J gene TRBJ2-1; weak D call: TRBD2 (5 bases). CDR1 SGHVS and CDR2 FQNEAQ come from the germline V gene. The CDR3 has 15 residues. The ends were cut back, 5 bases at V and 1 base at J, with 12 bases in the middle. The CDR3 here is CASSPLVGSYNEQFF. CDR3 DNA sequence: TGTGCCAGCAGCCCACTAGTGGGGTCCTACAATGAGCAGTTCTTC.

The chain is built from TRBV19 and TRBJ2-7; D gene unclear. The CDR3 sequence is 12 residues long. V lost 5 bases and J 3 bases, leaving 8 bases between the germline ends. Germline V gene sequence: CDR1 LNHDA, CDR2 SQIVND (reference sequence). The chain's CDR3 is CASSRNSYEQYF. The DNA of the CDR3 is TGTGCCAGTAGTCGAAATAGCTACGAGCAGTACTTC. The complete variable domain, with remaining parts taken from reference TRBV19 and TRBJ2-7, reads DGGITQSPKYLFRKEGQNVTLSCEQNLNHDAMYWYRQDPGQGLRLIYYSQIVNDFQKGDIAEGYSVSREKKESFPLTVTSAQKNPTAFYLCASSRNSYEQYFGPGTRLTVT.

This rearrangement joins TRBV4-2 to TRBJ2-5; TRBD1 might be the D (6 bases). The J call may not be correct, given that the DNA end is closer to TRBJ2-7. Germline-derived CDR1 and CDR2 are LGHNA and YNFKEQ. The CDR3 contains 15 residues. CDR3 bases: TGTGCCAGCAGCCGGACAGACAGGAGCTCCTACGAGCAGTACTTC. Amino acid sequence: CASSRTDRSSYEQYF.

This clone was detected only once. The V and J genes are TRBV29-1 and TRBJ2-3, with 10 positions matching TRBD1. CDR1 is SQVTM and CDR2 is ANQGSEA in the germline V gene. CDR3 length equals 14 residues. Unmatched junction bases numbered 4, after V lost 7 bases and J lost 0 bases. The CDR3 protein is CSGDRGPSTDTQYF. The DNA of the CDR3 is TGCAGCGGCGACAGGGGGCCAAGCACAGATACGCAGTATTTT.

V and J are TRBV11-3 and TRBJ1-1, with a tentative D call TRBD1 (5 bases). The ends were cut back, 5 bases at V and 3 bases at J, with 10 bases in the middle. CDR1 is SGHNT, CDR2 YENEEA, per germline. The length of the CDR3 is 13 residues. The CDR3 nucleotides are TGTGCCAGCAGCCAGACAGTGGACACTGAAGCTTTCTTT. Translation: CASSQTVDTEAFF. Filled out from reference TRBV11-3 and TRBJ1-1, the complete variable domain reads EAGVVQSPRYKIIEKKQPVAFWCNPISGHNTLYWYLQNLGQGPELLIRYENEEAVDDSQLPKDRFSAERLKGVDSTLKIQPAELGDSAVYLCASSQTVDTEAFFGQGTRLTVV.

The genes are TRBV6-1 and TRBJ2-1; 8 bases fit TRBD2. The length of the CDR3 is 15 residues. The V and J ends lost 4 bases and 7 bases, in that order; junction bases with no gene match: 9. Germline loops: CDR1 MNHNS, CDR2 SASEGT. The CDR3 DNA is TGTGCCAGCAGTGGATCGTCCGGGAGGGTTAATGAGCAGTTCTTC. This codes for CASSGSSGRVNEQFF.

The chain uses TRBV9 and TRBJ2-1; 10 bases align to TRBD1. The J segment lost 9 bases and the V segment lost 0 bases, leaving 6 bases of the junction unmatched. This CDR3 contains 15 residues. Germline loops: CDR1 SGDLS, CDR2 YYNGEE. In DNA form, the CDR3 reads TGTGCCAGCAGCGTAGGGGGGACAGGGGCGGGTGAGCAGTTCTTC. Its translation is CASSVGGTGAGEQFF.

In this sample, this clone turned up a few times. The chain couples TRBV28 to TRBJ1-2, with 9 bases identical to TRBD1. Trimming cost V 7 bases and J 4 bases; bases outside gene matches: 7. The CDR3 length is 14 residues. Germline CDR1 and CDR2: MDHEN and SYDVKM. The chain's CDR3 is CASTRRTGVYGYTF. CDR3 nucleotides: TGTGCCAGCACCCGTCGGACAGGGGTCTATGGCTACACCTTC.

This sequence joins TRBV6-5 and TRBJ2-7, with D possibly matching TRBD2 (5 bases). Germline V CDR1 and CDR2: MNHEY, SVGAGI. V was clipped by 6 bases and J by 2 bases, with 14 bases between them. The CDR3 runs to 14 residues. The CDR3 DNA reads TGTGCCAGCAGCATACGGGAACACGCCTACGAGCAGTACTTC. It translates to CASSIREHAYEQYF.

The rearrangement uses TRBV7-9 and TRBJ2-2; 11 nucleotides agree with TRBD1. The length of the CDR3 is 16 residues. CDR1 is SEHNR and CDR2 is FQNEAQ in the germline V gene (reference sequence). The ends lost 4 bases at V and 4 bases at J; junction bases unmatched: 5. The CDR3 DNA is TGTGCCAGCAGCTCAAGGACAGGGGGCGGCACCGGGGAGCTGTTTTTT. This sequence encodes CASSSRTGGGTGELFF.

This chain joins TRBV4-2 and TRBJ1-2, with unresolved D. The length of the CDR3 is 13 residues. Germline V gives CDR1 LGHNA, CDR2 YNFKEQ. The V end was cut by 4 bases, the J end by 7 bases, with 13 bases between. CDR3 nucleotide sequence: TGTGCCAGCAGCCCAATCCCTCATAGTGGCTACACCTTC. Amino acid sequence: CASSPIPHSGYTF.

The genes are TRBV10-1 and TRBJ2-3; D may be TRBD2 (6 bases). V was cut by 6 bases and J by 4 bases, with 11 bases left in between. Germline-derived CDR1 and CDR2 are WNHNN and SYGVQD (reference sequence). The CDR3 sequence is 13 residues long. CDR3 loop: CASSGDSADTQYF. CDR3 bases: TGCGCCAGCAGCGGGGACTCCGCAGATACGCAGTATTTT.

The V gene is TRBV6-5, the J gene TRBJ1-4, with TRBD1 matching 9 bases. This CDR3 has 15 residues. Per the germline V gene, CDR1 is MNHEY and CDR2 is SVGAGI. The ends lost 6 bases at V and 5 bases at J; junction bases unmatched: 7. CDR3 loop: CASSPGTGLNEKLFF. The DNA of the CDR3 is TGTGCCAGCAGCCCCGGGACAGGGCTAAATGAAAAACTGTTTTTT.

The gene calls are TRBV18 and TRBJ2-7, with D possibly being TRBD2 (5 bases). This CDR3 is 14 amino acids long. The ends were cut back, 3 bases at V and 2 bases at J, with 11 bases in the middle. The germline V gene encodes CDR1 KGHSH and CDR2 LQKENI. CDR3 nucleotide sequence: TGTGCCAGCTCACCGACGAGGGAGACCTACGAGCAGTACTTC. Translating gives CASSPTRETYEQYF.

The chain employs TRBV5-4 and TRBJ2-7; 7 bases agree with TRBD1. Germline V lookup: CDR1 SGHNT, CDR2 YYREEE (reference sequence). This CDR3 region has 14 residues. Trimming cost V 4 bases and J 4 bases; bases outside gene matches: 8. The CDR3 here is CASSTSTGPYEQYF. The CDR3 coding sequence is TGTGCCAGCAGCACCTCGACAGGGCCTTACGAGCAGTACTTC.

A few counts support this clone. The J gene is TRBJ1-2, the V gene TRBV5-1; 9 positions agree with TRBD1. The CDR3 loop spans 12 amino acids. The V gene end was trimmed by 4 bases and the J gene end by 7 bases; junction bases not matched to a gene: 2. Germline CDR1 is SGHRS and CDR2 is YFSETQ. The CDR3 loop is CASSMDRGGYTF. The CDR3 region has the DNA TGCGCCAGCAGCATGGACAGGGGTGGCTACACCTTC.

The chain employs TRBV30 and TRBJ2-7, with D maybe TRBD2 (5 bases). This CDR3 has 11 residues. Germline V CDR1 and CDR2: GTSNPN, SVGIG (reference sequence). Between the trimmed V and J ends, which lost 5 bases and 4 bases, there was a span of 9 bases. The DNA for the CDR3 is TGTGCCTGGGACCCGGGATACGAGCAGTACTTC. Its translation is CAWDPGYEQYF.